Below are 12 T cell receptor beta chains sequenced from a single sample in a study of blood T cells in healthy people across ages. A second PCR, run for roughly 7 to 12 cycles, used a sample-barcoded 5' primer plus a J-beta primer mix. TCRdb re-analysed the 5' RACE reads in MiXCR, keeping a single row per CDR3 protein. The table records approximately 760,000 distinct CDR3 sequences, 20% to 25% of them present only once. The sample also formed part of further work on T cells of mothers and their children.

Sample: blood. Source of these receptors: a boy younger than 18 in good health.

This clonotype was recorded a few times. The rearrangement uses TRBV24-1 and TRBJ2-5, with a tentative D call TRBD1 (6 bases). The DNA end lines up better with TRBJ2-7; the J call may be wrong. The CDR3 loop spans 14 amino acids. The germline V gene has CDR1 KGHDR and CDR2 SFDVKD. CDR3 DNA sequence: TGTGCCATCGAAGCCAGGGACACAATGTACGAGCAGTACTTC. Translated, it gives CAIEARDTMYEQYF.

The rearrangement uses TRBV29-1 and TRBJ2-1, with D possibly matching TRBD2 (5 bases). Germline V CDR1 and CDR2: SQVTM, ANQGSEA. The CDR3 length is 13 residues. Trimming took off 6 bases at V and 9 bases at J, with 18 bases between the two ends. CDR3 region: CSVASGVAGEQFF. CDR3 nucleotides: TGCAGCGTCGCGTCAGGCGTGGCGGGTGAGCAGTTCTTC.

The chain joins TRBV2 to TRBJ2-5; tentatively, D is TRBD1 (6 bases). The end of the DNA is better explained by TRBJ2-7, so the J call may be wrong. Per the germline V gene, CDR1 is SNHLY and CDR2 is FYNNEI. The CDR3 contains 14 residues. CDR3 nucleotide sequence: TGTGCCAGCACCCCTCTGGGCCAGGGGCTCGAGCAGTACTTC. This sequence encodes CASTPLGQGLEQYF.

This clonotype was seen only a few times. CDR3 protein: CASSPTGIVGYTF. CDR3 sequence (DNA): TGCGCCAGCAGCCCCACAGGGATCGTTGGCTACACCTTC. This chain connects TRBV4-1 to TRBJ1-2; D is possibly TRBD1 (6 bases). Germline V lookup: CDR1 MGHRA, CDR2 YSYEKL. The CDR3 is 13 amino acids. V was pared by 4 bases and J by 7 bases, with 13 bases between.

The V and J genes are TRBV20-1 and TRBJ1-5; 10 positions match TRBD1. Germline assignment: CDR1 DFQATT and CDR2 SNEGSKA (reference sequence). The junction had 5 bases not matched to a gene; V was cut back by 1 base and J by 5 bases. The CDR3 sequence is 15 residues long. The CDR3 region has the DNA TGCAGTGCTAGAGTGGGGGGGACAGGGGATCAGCCCCAGCATTTT. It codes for CSARVGGTGDQPQHF.

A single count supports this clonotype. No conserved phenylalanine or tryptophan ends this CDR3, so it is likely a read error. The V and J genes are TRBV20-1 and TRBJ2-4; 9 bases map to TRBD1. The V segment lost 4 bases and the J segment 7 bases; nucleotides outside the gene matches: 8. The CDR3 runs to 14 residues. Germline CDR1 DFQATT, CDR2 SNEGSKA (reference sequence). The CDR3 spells CSAIVQGAGNIQYV. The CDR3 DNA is TGCAGTGCTATCGTACAGGGGGCTGGGAACATTCAGTACGTC.

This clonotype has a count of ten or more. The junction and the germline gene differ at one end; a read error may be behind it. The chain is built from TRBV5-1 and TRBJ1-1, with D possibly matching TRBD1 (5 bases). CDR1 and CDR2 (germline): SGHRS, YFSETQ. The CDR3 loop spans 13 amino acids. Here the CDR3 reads CASSLQENTEAFF. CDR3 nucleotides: TGTGCCAGCAGCTTACAGGAGAACACTGAAGCTTTCTTT.

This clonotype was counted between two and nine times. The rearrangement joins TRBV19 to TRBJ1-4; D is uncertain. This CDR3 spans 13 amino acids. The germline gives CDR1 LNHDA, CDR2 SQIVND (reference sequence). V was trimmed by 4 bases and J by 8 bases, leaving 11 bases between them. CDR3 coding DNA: TGTGCCAGTAGTACCGAACAAAACGAAAAACTGTTTTTT. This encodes CASSTEQNEKLFF.

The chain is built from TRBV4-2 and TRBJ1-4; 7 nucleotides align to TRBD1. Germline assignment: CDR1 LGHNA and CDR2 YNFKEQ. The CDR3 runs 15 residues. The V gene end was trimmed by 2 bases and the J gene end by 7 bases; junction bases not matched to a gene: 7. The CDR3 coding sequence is TGTGCCAGCAGCCAACTTACAGGGGCTGGTGAAAAACTGTTTTTT. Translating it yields CASSQLTGAGEKLFF.

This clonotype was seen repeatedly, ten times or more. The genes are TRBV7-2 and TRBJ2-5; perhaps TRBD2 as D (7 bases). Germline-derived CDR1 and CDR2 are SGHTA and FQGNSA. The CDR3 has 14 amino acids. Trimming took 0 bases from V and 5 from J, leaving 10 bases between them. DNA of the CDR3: TGTGCCAGCAGCTTAGCGGGGGGGCCGGAGACCCAGTACTTC. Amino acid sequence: CASSLAGGPETQYF.

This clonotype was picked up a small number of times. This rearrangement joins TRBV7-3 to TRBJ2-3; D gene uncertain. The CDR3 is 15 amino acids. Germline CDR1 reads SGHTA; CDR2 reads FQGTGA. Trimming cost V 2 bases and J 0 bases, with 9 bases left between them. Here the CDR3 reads CASSLVEASTDTQYF. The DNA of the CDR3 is TGTGCCAGCAGCTTAGTTGAAGCTAGCACAGATACGCAGTATTTT. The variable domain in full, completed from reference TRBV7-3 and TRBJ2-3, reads GAGVSQTPSNKVTEKGKYVELRCDPISGHTALYWYRQSLGQGPEFLIYFQGTGAADDSGLPNDRFFAVRPEGSVSTLKIQRTERGDSAVYLCASSLVEASTDTQYFGPGTRLTVL.

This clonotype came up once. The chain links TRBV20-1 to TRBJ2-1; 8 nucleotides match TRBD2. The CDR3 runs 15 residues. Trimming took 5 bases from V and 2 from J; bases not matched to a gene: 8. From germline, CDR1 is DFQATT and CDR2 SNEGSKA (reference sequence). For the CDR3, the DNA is TGCAGTGCTTCCCCGGGACTAGGGGCCTACAATGAGCAGTTCTTC. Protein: CSASPGLGAYNEQFF.